Reported below is one T cell receptor beta chain. These data originate in a study of beta chain features in type 1 diabetes. What was sequenced were expressed TCRB transcripts, since all of the isolated RNA had been reverse transcribed. The repertoire was sequenced with immunoSEQ multiplex PCR; TCRdb's copy has only in-frame clones and lacks some. Among just over 450,000 clones listed, approximately 31% were seen once. This TCR came from a young man in good health. Input material: naive CD4+ T cells from blood.

The CDR3 sequence is CASSNGRLDEQYF. The CDR3 nucleotides read TGTGCCAGTAGTAATGGCAGGTTAGACGAGCAGTACTTC. The chain is built from TRBV19 and TRBJ2-7; D is uncertain. The ends were cut back, 4 bases at V and 5 bases at J, with 12 bases in the middle. Germline V gene data show CDR1 as LNHDA and CDR2 as SQIVND (reference sequence). The CDR3 is 13 residues long. Complete variable domain (other parts from reference TRBV19 and TRBJ2-7): DGGITQSPKYLFRKEGQNVTLSCEQNLNHDAMYWYRQDPGQGLRLIYYSQIVNDFQKGDIAEGYSVSREKKESFPLTVTSAQKNPTAFYLCASSNGRLDEQYFGPGTRLTVT.